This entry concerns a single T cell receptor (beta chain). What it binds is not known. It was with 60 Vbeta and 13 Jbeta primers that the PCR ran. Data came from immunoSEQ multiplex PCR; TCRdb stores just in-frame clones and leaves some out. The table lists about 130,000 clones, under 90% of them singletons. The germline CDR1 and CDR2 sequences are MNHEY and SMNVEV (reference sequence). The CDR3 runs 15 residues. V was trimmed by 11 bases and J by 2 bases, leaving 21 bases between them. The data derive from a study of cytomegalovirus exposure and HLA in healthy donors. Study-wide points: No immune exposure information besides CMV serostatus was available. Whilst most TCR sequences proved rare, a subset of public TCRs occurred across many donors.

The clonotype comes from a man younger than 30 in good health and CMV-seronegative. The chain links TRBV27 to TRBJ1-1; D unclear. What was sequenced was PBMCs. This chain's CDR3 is CARECPGQENTEAFF. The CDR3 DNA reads TGTGCCCGGGAATGTCCGGGCCAGGAAAACACTGAAGCTTTCTTT.